One TCR beta chain is described in this entry. Other DNA sequences in the sample encode the same CDR3. Only in-frame clones appear in the TCRdb table, and some are missing; sequencing was by immunoSEQ multiplex PCR. The data contain some 290,000 clones, roughly 90% of them singletons. These data originate in a study of blood T cell repertoires in COVID-19. Whole-study context: From the United States, Italy and Spain came samples of acute and convalescent COVID-19.

Specimen: peripheral blood. The clonotype was recovered from a woman in her 30s with COVID-19, enrolled during active disease.

Here the CDR3 reads CASSIVAGDTQYF. The DNA of the CDR3 is TGTGCCAGTAGTATCGTAGCGGGAGATACGCAGTATTTT. The chain is built from TRBV19 and TRBJ2-3; 7 bases match TRBD2. CDR1 and CDR2 (germline): LNHDA, SQIVND (reference sequence). CDR3 size: 13 residues. V lost 3 bases, J lost 5 bases, and 2 bases stayed unmatched.